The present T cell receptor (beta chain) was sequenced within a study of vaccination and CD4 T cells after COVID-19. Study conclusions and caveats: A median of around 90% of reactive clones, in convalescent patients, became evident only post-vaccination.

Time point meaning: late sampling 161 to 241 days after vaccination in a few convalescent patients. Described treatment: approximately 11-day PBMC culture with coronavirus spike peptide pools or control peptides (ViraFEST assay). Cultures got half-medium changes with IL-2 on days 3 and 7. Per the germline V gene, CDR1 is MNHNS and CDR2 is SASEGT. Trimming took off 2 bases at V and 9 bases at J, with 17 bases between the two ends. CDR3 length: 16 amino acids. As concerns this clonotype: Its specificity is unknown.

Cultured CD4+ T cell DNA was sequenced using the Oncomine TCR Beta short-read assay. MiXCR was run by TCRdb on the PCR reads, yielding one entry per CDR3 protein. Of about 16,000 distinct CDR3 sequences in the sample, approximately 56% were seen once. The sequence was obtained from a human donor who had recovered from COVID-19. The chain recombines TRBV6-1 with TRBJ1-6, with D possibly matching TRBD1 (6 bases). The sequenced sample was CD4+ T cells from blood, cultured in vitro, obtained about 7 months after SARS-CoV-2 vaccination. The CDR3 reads CASSEQAGAPFSPLHF. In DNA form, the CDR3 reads TGTGCCAGCAGTGAACAGGCGGGGGCGCCTTTTTCACCCCTCCACTTT.